The 17 T cell receptor beta chains presented below share a single source sample, sequenced in a study of lymphopenia after photon versus proton radiotherapy. The protocol was immunoSEQ multiplex PCR, while the TCRdb copy is restricted to in-frame clones and leaves out a portion. This sample has about 70,000 clones, with approximately 90% found just once. This sample comprised peripheral blood, obtained from a patient treated with photon-based radiotherapy. The receptors shown here come from a woman between 40 and 50 years old with cholangiocarcinoma.

V and J are TRBV29-1 and TRBJ2-7; D is perhaps TRBD2 (6 bases). The V end lost 4 bases, the J end lost 0 bases, and 10 bases lay between the germline ends. The V gene's germline CDR1 is SQVTM and CDR2 ANQGSEA. The length of the CDR3 is 13 residues. For the CDR3, the DNA is TGCAGCGTTGTAGGAGGGAGCTCCTACGAGCAGTACTTC. Protein sequence: CSVVGGSSYEQYF.

The V call is TRBV7-2, the J call TRBJ2-7; D is unresolved. CDR1 and CDR2 from the germline V gene are SGHTA and FQGNSA. CDR3 length: 13 amino acids. Trimming removed 1 base from V and 3 bases from J, with 7 bases in between. DNA for the CDR3: TGTGCCAGCAGCTTAGAGCAAGTCTACGAGCAGTACTTC. Translated, it gives CASSLEQVYEQYF.

The J gene is TRBJ2-7, the V gene TRBV10-2; 13 positions agree with TRBD2. The trim removed 6 bases at V and 5 bases at J, leaving 10 bases unmatched. Germline V gene lookup returns CDR1 WSHSY and CDR2 SAAADI. This CDR3 comprises 16 residues. In DNA form, the CDR3 reads TGCGCCAGCAGGGGAGGGACTAGCGGGAACCCCGACGAGCAGTACTTC. This encodes CASRGGTSGNPDEQYF.

The chain has TRBV9 and TRBJ1-6; D ambiguous. Deletions cut 3 bases from V and 8 bases from J, with 12 bases between. The CDR3 runs to 14 residues. Per the germline V gene, CDR1 is SGDLS and CDR2 is YYNGEE. DNA of the CDR3: TGTGCCAGCAGCGCTCACCCGGCGGATTCACCCCTCCACTTT. This translates into CASSAHPADSPLHF.

The rearrangement links TRBV6-1 to TRBJ1-5; D remains unclear. CDR3 length equals 15 residues. Germline values: CDR1 MNHNS, CDR2 SASEGT. V was shortened by 4 bases and J by 2 bases, with 12 bases between the two germline ends. The chain's CDR3 is CASSGLGTGNQPQHF. CDR3 DNA: TGTGCCAGCAGTGGGTTGGGAACGGGCAATCAGCCCCAGCATTTT.

The gene calls are TRBV5-1 and TRBJ2-1; perhaps TRBD2 as D (7 bases). Trimming cost V 3 bases and J 0 bases, with 16 bases left between them. The CDR3 loop spans 17 amino acids. Per germline, CDR1 SGHRS and CDR2 YFSETQ. The CDR3 DNA follows: TGCGCCAGCAGCTGGTCCGGGGGGCTCAGCTCCTACAATGAGCAGTTCTTC. Translation: CASSWSGGLSSYNEQFF.

This rearrangement joins TRBV13 to TRBJ2-1, with unresolved D. CDR1 and CDR2 from the germline V gene are PRHDT and FYEKMQ (reference sequence). The CDR3 has 12 amino acids. Between the trimmed V and J ends, which lost 5 bases and 6 bases, there was a span of 8 bases. CDR3 sequence: CASSPSGNEQFF. The CDR3 DNA sequence: TGTGCCAGCAGCCCCTCCGGCAATGAGCAGTTCTTC.

The genes are TRBV11-2 and TRBJ1-1; 12 bases align to TRBD1. The CDR3 has 15 residues. Germline-derived CDR1 and CDR2 are SGHAT and FQNNGV. The V and J ends lost 5 bases and 6 bases, in that order; junction bases with no gene match: 7. The DNA for the CDR3 is TGTGCCAGCAGCGCACTGGGACAGGGGGCCTCTGAAGCTTTCTTT. Protein product: CASSALGQGASEAFF.

The chain carries TRBV12-1 and TRBJ2-2; the table names TRBD1, a call not compared with the DNA. TRBV12-1 is shown as a pseudogene. CDR3 length: 20 residues. CDR3 in amino acids: CASSLSGGAEGSPLTGELFF. CDR3 coding DNA: TGTGCCAGCAGCTTATCAGGGGGCGCAGAGGGGTCCCCACTCACCGGGGAGCTGTTTTTT.

The rearrangement links TRBV5-1 to TRBJ2-5, with 12 nucleotides matching TRBD2. After removal of 5 bases from V and 0 bases from J, the junction contained 8 bases not matched to a gene. The CDR3 totals 17 residues. Germline V CDR1 and CDR2: SGHRS, YFSETQ. CDR3 region: CASSRGLAGSYQETQYF. The CDR3 DNA reads as TGCGCCAGCAGTCGAGGACTAGCGGGATCTTACCAAGAGACCCAGTACTTC.

This chain connects TRBV6-5 to TRBJ1-1; 12 positions agree with TRBD1. The V segment lost 2 bases and the J segment 10 bases; nucleotides outside the gene matches: 8. The CDR3 length is 15 residues. Germline V CDR1 and CDR2: MNHEY, SVGAGI. The CDR3 protein is CASSYTSGQGARAFF. CDR3 in DNA: TGTGCCAGCAGTTACACCTCGGGACAGGGGGCGCGAGCTTTCTTT.

V and J are TRBV27 and TRBJ2-7; D is perhaps TRBD2 (7 bases). CDR1 and CDR2 from the germline V gene are MNHEY and SMNVEV (reference sequence). The length of the CDR3 is 16 residues. Trimming left V 1 base short and J 4 bases short, with 17 bases between. The CDR3 region is CASSLYGGPSPYEQYF. For the CDR3, the DNA is TGTGCCAGCAGTTTATACGGGGGGCCCTCCCCTTACGAGCAGTACTTC.

The genes are TRBV5-8 and TRBJ1-5; D not resolved. CDR1 and CDR2 (germline): SGHTS, YDEGEE. The germline V and J ends were trimmed by 4 bases and 2 bases, with 16 bases remaining between them. The CDR3 runs 16 residues. CDR3 sequence reads: CASSASVSEGNQPQHF. The CDR3 bases are TGTGCCAGCAGCGCCTCAGTTTCGGAGGGCAATCAGCCCCAGCATTTT.

This rearrangement joins TRBV10-1 to TRBJ1-1, with 7 bases aligning to TRBD1. This CDR3 comprises 15 residues. Germline-derived CDR1 and CDR2 are WNHNN and SYGVQD (reference sequence). The V gene end was trimmed by 0 bases and the J gene end by 8 bases; junction bases not matched to a gene: 9. The CDR3 DNA sequence: TGCGCCAGCAGTGAGTCGGGCGGACAGGCCCGAGAAGCTTTCTTT. It encodes CASSESGGQAREAFF.

The chain links TRBV28 to TRBJ1-1; D not certain. CDR3 length: 12 amino acids. V was trimmed by 7 bases and J by 5 bases, leaving 11 bases between them. The germline V gene has CDR1 MDHEN and CDR2 SYDVKM. In DNA, the CDR3 is TGTGCCAGCATGGGAGGGAGGACTGAAGCTTTCTTT. Translating it yields CASMGGRTEAFF.

V is TRBV7-2 and J is TRBJ1-5, with D tentatively TRBD1 (6 bases). This CDR3 is built from 15 residues. Trimming cost V 1 base and J 2 bases, with 9 bases left between them. CDR1 SGHTA and CDR2 FQGNSA come from the germline V gene. The CDR3 region has the DNA TGTGCCAGCAGCTTAGGGACAGAGGGCAATCAGCCCCAGCATTTT. Translated, it gives CASSLGTEGNQPQHF.

The chain combines TRBV2 with TRBJ2-2; 7 positions agree with TRBD2. CDR3 size: 16 residues. The V gene end was trimmed by 4 bases and the J gene end by 0 bases; junction bases not matched to a gene: 5. In germline, CDR1 is SNHLY, CDR2 FYNNEI. This CDR3 is CASSGQTSANTGELFF. The CDR3 DNA is TGTGCCAGCAGTGGCCAAACTAGCGCGAACACCGGGGAGCTGTTTTTT.